Listed here are 16 T cell receptor beta chains from one sample, sequenced in a study of shared clonotypes between healthy human individuals. Clones were read by immunoSEQ multiplex PCR, and TCRdb kept only the in-frame ones, dropping some. The sample holds 600,000 to 800,000 clones, roughly 72% seen once. Sequencing was done on a sample of memory CD4+ T cells sorted from blood. Documented subset: CD45RA-negative fraction. All receptors derive from a woman aged 30 to 39 in good health.

The chain links TRBV28 to TRBJ1-5; D is perhaps TRBD1 (6 bases). Trimming cost V 1 base and J 9 bases, with 22 bases left between them. Germline-derived CDR1 and CDR2 are MDHEN and SYDVKM. This CDR3 has 17 residues. The CDR3 region has the DNA TGTGCCAGCAGTTTATTTGGGGGCTCGTTACAGTTTGGGCCCCAGCATTTT. It encodes CASSLFGGSLQFGPQHF.

The CDR3 sequence is CASSYRDQPHEQYF. The CDR3 DNA sequence: TGTGCCAGCAGTTACCGGGACCAGCCCCACGAGCAGTACTTC. The chain joins TRBV6-6 to TRBJ2-7; D is possibly TRBD1 or TRBD2 (5 bases each). With 2 bases removed from V and 5 bases from J, the gap between germline ends came to 13 bases. This CDR3 comprises 14 residues. Per the germline V gene, CDR1 is MNHNY and CDR2 is SVGAGI (reference sequence).

The J gene is TRBJ1-5, the V gene TRBV21-1; the DNA was not compared with TRBD1, the D call given in the table. TRBV21-1 is deemed a pseudogene. The length of the CDR3 is 19 residues. CDR3 sequence: CASSKGVPVRQDSNQPQHF. The CDR3 DNA reads TGTGCCAGCAGCAAAGGGGTACCAGTTCGACAGGATAGCAATCAGCCCCAGCATTTT.

This clone has a single count. The V gene is TRBV4-1, the J gene TRBJ2-2, with D tentatively TRBD1 (6 bases). V gave up 0 bases and J gave up 6 bases, with 11 bases separating them. Germline lookup yields CDR1 MGHRA and CDR2 YSYEKL. CDR3 size: 15 residues. CDR3 in DNA: TGCGCCAGCAGCCAAGATAGGGGGTATGCCGGGGAGCTGTTTTTT. It specifies CASSQDRGYAGELFF.

This clone has ten or more counts. The rearrangement joins TRBV25-1 to TRBJ2-3, with 7 bases fitting TRBD1. Unmatched junction bases numbered 4, after V lost 2 bases and J lost 5 bases. Germline V gene data show CDR1 as MGHDK and CDR2 as SYGVNS. The CDR3 is 14 amino acids. CDR3: CASSEVGQRDTQYF. Written as DNA, the CDR3 is TGTGCCAGCAGTGAAGTGGGACAGAGAGATACGCAGTATTTT.

The chain links TRBV7-9 to TRBJ2-5, with D perhaps TRBD2 (6 bases). The assigned J gene may be wrong: the sequence end matches TRBJ2-7 better. The V gene's germline CDR1 is SEHNR and CDR2 FQNEAQ (reference sequence). The CDR3 has 12 residues. For the CDR3, the DNA is TGTGCCAGCAGCCCCCGGGGGTACGAGCAGTACTTC. It translates to CASSPRGYEQYF.

The chain has TRBV5-1 and TRBJ1-1; D gene unclear. With 5 bases removed from V and 2 bases from J, the gap between germline ends came to 16 bases. CDR3 length: 15 amino acids. Germline V lookup: CDR1 SGHRS, CDR2 YFSETQ. CDR3: CASRGREGINTEAFF. For the CDR3, the DNA is TGCGCCAGCAGGGGTCGTGAAGGGATAAACACTGAAGCTTTCTTT.

The chain combines TRBV6-6 with TRBJ1-1; D may be TRBD1 (5 bases). Trimming left V 5 bases short and J 9 bases short, with 13 bases between. Looked up from germline, CDR1 is MNHNY and CDR2 is SVGAGI (reference sequence). The CDR3 is 12 amino acids. In nucleotides, the CDR3 is TGTGCCAGCAGTCGGGACGGCGGGAAAGCTTTCTTT. Its translation is CASSRDGGKAFF.

Points on this clone: The sample contains more than one DNA sequence encoding this CDR3. The rearrangement links TRBV19 to TRBJ2-1; 7 bases agree with TRBD2. Trimming cost V 3 bases and J 7 bases; bases outside gene matches: 9. CDR1 is LNHDA, CDR2 SQIVND, per germline (reference sequence). This CDR3 spans 15 amino acids. In nucleotides, the CDR3 is TGTGCCAGTAGTATGGGGCGGGAGTATGGGAATGAGCAGTTCTTC. It encodes CASSMGREYGNEQFF.

The rearrangement joins TRBV19 to TRBJ2-3; weak D call: TRBD1 (6 bases). This CDR3 is built from 15 residues. Germline V gene data show CDR1 as LNHDA and CDR2 as SQIVND (reference sequence). V was clipped by 5 bases and J by 1 base, with 13 bases between them. The CDR3 sequence is CASSSWGQGTDTQYF. DNA of the CDR3: TGTGCCAGTAGTTCCTGGGGACAAGGCACAGATACGCAGTATTTT.

This rearrangement joins TRBV6-5 to TRBJ2-7; tentatively, D is TRBD1 (6 bases). The V gene lost 3 bases and the J gene lost 5 bases, with 14 bases spanning the gap. Germline V gene sequence: CDR1 MNHEY, CDR2 SVGAGI. CDR3 length: 14 amino acids. DNA of the CDR3: TGTGCCAGCAGTTATAGCAGGGGTACCCACGAGCAGTACTTC. Translation: CASSYSRGTHEQYF.

The rearrangement uses TRBV5-4 and TRBJ2-3; D not resolved. The CDR3 has 13 residues. Trimming pared 0 bases from V and 3 bases from J, leaving 5 bases between. CDR1 is SGHNT and CDR2 is YYREEE in the germline V gene (reference sequence). CDR3 amino acids: CASSLVVTDTQYF. The CDR3 coding sequence is TGTGCCAGCAGCTTGGTCGTGACAGATACGCAGTATTTT.

The chain is built from TRBV23-1 and TRBJ1-5; D unresolved. TRBV23-1 is treated as an ORF (open reading frame) with a function not yet certain. The CDR3 totals 14 residues. V lost 0 bases and J lost 7, with 10 bases in between. This CDR3 reads CASSQSPREQPQHF. The CDR3 bases are TGCGCCAGCAGTCAATCTCCGAGGGAGCAGCCCCAGCATTTT.

Worth noting for this clone: The germline gene is not matched at one end of the junction; a read error may be the cause. V is TRBV5-3 and J is TRBJ2-3; 8 bases are a match to TRBD1. TRBV5-3 is an ORF, and what it does is uncertain. This CDR3 has 15 residues. The CDR3 DNA reads TGTGCCAGCAGCTCTGGGACAGGCAAGGCAGATACGCAGTATTTT. This gives the protein CASSSGTGKADTQYF.

This clone occurred a few times. The V and J genes are TRBV10-3 and TRBJ2-7, with 8 bases fitting TRBD1. Germline V gene lookup returns CDR1 ENHRY and CDR2 SYGVKD. The V segment lost 3 bases and the J segment 4 bases; nucleotides outside the gene matches: 5. CDR3 length equals 14 residues. This CDR3 is CAISERDRMYEQYF. CDR3 coding DNA: TGTGCCATCAGTGAAAGGGACAGGATGTACGAGCAGTACTTC.

The chain uses TRBV11-2 and TRBJ2-5; 9 bases align to TRBD2. The CDR3 totals 17 residues. Germline CDR1 and CDR2: SGHAT and FQNNGV. V was clipped by 4 bases and J by 4 bases; unmatched bases: 13. CDR3 sequence: CASSSSRASGIRETQYF. In DNA, the CDR3 is TGTGCCAGCAGCTCCTCCCGGGCTAGCGGGATAAGAGAGACCCAGTACTTC.